A single sample is the source of the 25 T cell receptor beta chains below, sequenced in a study of blood T cell repertoires in COVID-19. TCRdb keeps only in-frame clones here, not all; method: immunoSEQ multiplex PCR. The sample has approximately 180,000 clones, around 73% seen once. The sequencing sample was made of PBMCs or T cells enriched from blood (not recorded which). All receptors come from a woman in her forties or fifties who had recovered from COVID-19.

This clone was observed a few times. V is TRBV27 and J is TRBJ1-4; 8 bases agree with TRBD1. CDR1 and CDR2 (germline): MNHEY, SMNVEV (reference sequence). The CDR3 runs 14 residues. V shed 3 bases and J 8 bases; nucleotides not matched to a gene: 5. The CDR3 sequence: CASSFRTGREKLFF. Here the CDR3 DNA reads TGTGCCAGCAGTTTCCGGACAGGGCGCGAAAAACTGTTTTTT. Full variable domain (rest looked up from reference TRBV27 and TRBJ1-4): EAQVTQNPRYLITVTGKKLTVTCSQNMNHEYMSWYRQDPGLGLRQIYYSMNVEVTDKGDVPEGYKVSRKEKRNFPLILESPSPNQTSLYFCASSFRTGREKLFFGSGTQLSVL.

This clone was recorded many times. The chain links TRBV29-1 to TRBJ2-2, with 9 bases lining up with TRBD2. This CDR3 is built from 15 residues. After removal of 5 bases from V and 7 bases from J, the junction contained 11 bases not matched to a gene. Germline loops: CDR1 SQVTM, CDR2 ANQGSEA. As DNA, the CDR3 is TGCAGCGTTTCCTTTAGCGGGAGAAACGACGGGGAGCTGTTTTTT. Its protein product is CSVSFSGRNDGELFF.

The rearrangement joins TRBV5-1 to TRBJ2-2; 9 nucleotides line up with TRBD2. Trimming took 4 bases from V and 4 from J; bases not matched to a gene: 8. The germline V gene has CDR1 SGHRS and CDR2 YFSETQ. The CDR3 is made up of 16 amino acids. CDR3 in amino acids: CASSPDSGSSTGELFF. The DNA for the CDR3 is TGCGCCAGCAGCCCCGATAGCGGGAGTAGCACCGGGGAGCTGTTTTTT.

Only a few counts were recorded for this clone. This chain uses TRBV27 with TRBJ1-3, with no clear D. The CDR3 has 13 residues. Trimming removed 8 bases from V and 0 bases from J, with 8 bases in between. CDR1 is MNHEY, CDR2 SMNVEV, per germline (reference sequence). The CDR3 region is CASVSGSGNTIYF. The CDR3 nucleotides are TGTGCCAGCGTTAGCGGCTCTGGAAACACCATATATTTT.

This clone was found once. This chain connects TRBV10-1 to TRBJ1-2; maybe TRBD1 (5 bases). Germline V lookup: CDR1 WNHNN, CDR2 SYGVQD (reference sequence). Trimming pared 0 bases from V and 7 bases from J, leaving 9 bases between. CDR3 length equals 13 residues. Here the CDR3 reads CASSESSGFGYTF. The DNA of the CDR3 is TGCGCCAGCAGTGAGTCCTCAGGGTTTGGCTACACCTTC.

V is TRBV12-3 or TRBV12-4 and J is TRBJ2-5; D not certain. There are 13 residues in the CDR3. Trimming shortened V by 3 bases and J by 6 bases, and 11 bases separated the two germline ends. The CDR3 is CASSLTPQKTQYF. The CDR3 DNA is TGTGCCAGCAGTTTGACTCCCCAGAAGACCCAGTACTTC.

The V and J genes are TRBV4-1 and TRBJ1-3; D unclear. The V end was cut by 5 bases, the J end by 4 bases, with 9 bases between. This CDR3 region has 13 residues. The germline V gene has CDR1 MGHRA and CDR2 YSYEKL. This chain's CDR3 is CASSKTVGNTIYF. For the CDR3, the DNA is TGCGCCAGCAGCAAAACAGTCGGAAACACCATATATTTT.

The CDR3 nucleotides read TGTGCCAGCAGTTTATCGGCCCCGGTAGCGGCAACAGGCCACCAAGAGACCCAGTACTTC. This codes for CASSLSAPVAATGHQETQYF. The V and J genes are TRBV27 and TRBJ2-5; a possible D gene is TRBD2 (6 bases). Germline V gene sequence: CDR1 MNHEY, CDR2 SMNVEV (reference sequence). The CDR3 runs 20 residues. Trimming stripped 0 bases from V and 0 bases from J, with 23 bases between.

The genes are TRBV11-2 and TRBJ2-1; 10 bases map to TRBD2. The CDR3 is 14 residues long. V was pared by 8 bases and J by 7 bases, with 8 bases of the junction left unmatched. The V gene's germline CDR1 is SGHAT and CDR2 FQNNGV. CDR3 protein: CASAEPSGSNEQFF. In DNA, the CDR3 is TGTGCCAGCGCTGAGCCTAGCGGGAGTAATGAGCAGTTCTTC. Variable domain in full (rest from reference TRBV11-2 and TRBJ2-1): EAGVAQSPRYKIIEKRQSVAFWCNPISGHATLYWYQQILGQGPKLLIQFQNNGVVDDSQLPKDRFSAERLKGVDSTLKIQPAKLEDSAVYLCASAEPSGSNEQFFGPGTRLTVL.

In this sample, this clone turned up a few times. This rearrangement joins TRBV27 to TRBJ1-2; D gene unclear. This CDR3 spans 13 amino acids. Between the trimmed V and J ends, which lost 3 bases and 4 bases, there was a span of 9 bases. Germline-derived CDR1 and CDR2 are MNHEY and SMNVEV (reference sequence). As DNA, the CDR3 is TGTGCCAGCAGTTTGAGGCAGAGCTATGGCTACACCTTC. This translates into CASSLRQSYGYTF.

J is TRBJ1-5 and V is TRBV24-1; the D gene is possibly TRBD1 (6 bases). Trimming pared 10 bases from V and 0 bases from J, leaving 12 bases between. The CDR3 has 14 amino acids. Germline loops: CDR1 KGHDR, CDR2 SFDVKD. The CDR3 DNA sequence: TGTGCCACTCAGGACAGCTATAGCAATCAGCCCCAGCATTTT. It yields the protein CATQDSYSNQPQHF.

The count of this clone is one. The V and J genes are TRBV19 and TRBJ1-1, with D hard to call. Germline V gene lookup returns CDR1 LNHDA and CDR2 SQIVND (reference sequence). Trimming left V 3 bases short and J 1 base short, with 15 bases between. This CDR3 is 16 amino acids long. The DNA for the CDR3 is TGTGCCAGTAGTATCAGCGGTAAATTACCGAACACTGAAGCTTTCTTT. Translation: CASSISGKLPNTEAFF.

In its sample, this clone was seen a few times. The rearrangement links TRBV30 to TRBJ1-4; TRBD1 matches at 7 bases. This CDR3 comprises 16 residues. The J segment lost 8 bases and the V segment lost 3 bases, leaving 15 bases of the junction unmatched. Germline CDR1 and CDR2: GTSNPN and SVGIG (reference sequence). The CDR3 DNA follows: TGTGCCTGGAGCGCATACCAAGTTACAGGGGAAGAAAAACTGTTTTTT. Translating it yields CAWSAYQVTGEEKLFF.

This chain links TRBV28 with TRBJ1-2; no firm D call. The CDR3 length is 11 residues. Germline assignment: CDR1 MDHEN and CDR2 SYDVKM. Trimming shortened V by 3 bases and J by 8 bases, and 7 bases separated the two germline ends. The CDR3 sequence is CASSFLGGYTF. DNA for the CDR3: TGTGCCAGCAGTTTTCTCGGGGGCTACACCTTC.

The rearrangement joins TRBV18 to TRBJ1-5, with D possibly TRBD1 on 6 matching bases. This CDR3 has 12 residues. CDR1 is KGHSH and CDR2 is LQKENI in the germline V gene. V was trimmed by 2 bases and J by 9 bases, leaving 8 bases between them. The DNA of the CDR3 is TGTGCCAGCTCACCAACAGGGTTGCCCCAGCATTTT. Encoded protein: CASSPTGLPQHF.

This clone was observed once. The chain recombines TRBV15 with TRBJ1-1; D perhaps matches TRBD1 (6 bases). Trimming took off 0 bases at V and 4 bases at J, with 12 bases between the two ends. Germline CDR1 is LNHNV and CDR2 is YYDKDF (reference sequence). The CDR3 has 15 amino acids. Here the CDR3 reads CATSRDTGWITEAFF. The CDR3 region has the DNA TGTGCCACCAGCAGAGATACAGGGTGGATCACTGAAGCTTTCTTT.

The genes are TRBV10-3 and TRBJ2-5, with 10 bases aligning to TRBD2. This CDR3 region has 13 residues. The germline V gene has CDR1 ENHRY and CDR2 SYGVKD. The ends lost 6 bases at V and 3 bases at J; junction bases unmatched: 1. The CDR3 spells CAISLAGEETQYF. The CDR3 nucleotides read TGTGCCATCAGCCTAGCGGGAGAAGAGACCCAGTACTTC.

The chain links TRBV6-1 to TRBJ2-3, with a possible D match to TRBD2 (5 bases). This CDR3 comprises 18 residues. CDR1 is MNHNS, CDR2 SASEGT, per germline. V shed 2 bases and J shed 2 bases, with 20 bases lying between them. The CDR3 DNA sequence: TGTGCCAGCAGTGAAAGGGAGCCCGGGCGGCCATTCACAGATACGCAGTATTTT. Amino acids: CASSEREPGRPFTDTQYF.

The chain combines TRBV19 with TRBJ2-1, with unresolved D. Trimming took off 1 base at V and 7 bases at J, with 11 bases between the two ends. Looked up from germline, CDR1 is LNHDA and CDR2 is SQIVND (reference sequence). The CDR3 consists of 14 residues. CDR3 protein: CASSIAHSSNEQFF. Here the CDR3 DNA reads TGTGCCAGTAGTATAGCGCACAGTTCGAATGAGCAGTTCTTC.

V is TRBV7-2 and J is TRBJ2-2, with 7 positions matching TRBD1. Losses at the gene ends were 5 bases for V and 6 bases for J; bases not matched to a gene: 9. Germline loops: CDR1 SGHTA, CDR2 FQGNSA. There are 15 residues in the CDR3. CDR3 bases: TGTGCCAGCAGCCCAGCGACAGGGTACGCCGGGGAGCTGTTTTTT. The encoded protein is CASSPATGYAGELFF. The entire variable domain, with the rest obtained from reference TRBV7-2 and TRBJ2-2, is as follows: GAGVSQSPSNKVTEKGKDVELRCDPISGHTALYWYRQSLGQGLEFLIYFQGNSAPDKSGLPSDRFSAERTGGSVSTLTIQRTQQEDSAVYLCASSPATGYAGELFFGEGSRLTVL.

The chain recombines TRBV5-1 with TRBJ2-1, with 7 bases lining up with TRBD2. Germline CDR1 SGHRS, CDR2 YFSETQ. The CDR3 loop spans 15 amino acids. V lost 0 bases to trimming and J lost 10 bases; unmatched junction nucleotides: 10. The CDR3 sequence is CASSLEQGGYSEQFF. CDR3 DNA sequence: TGCGCCAGCAGCTTGGAGCAGGGAGGGTATAGCGAGCAGTTCTTC.

This clone was seen a handful of times. CDR3 nucleotides: TGCGCCAGCAGCTCCCCCGGGACAGGGGGCTGGTCCTACGAGCAGTACTTC. Protein sequence: CASSSPGTGGWSYEQYF. This chain connects TRBV5-1 to TRBJ2-7; 12 bases are a match to TRBD1. Germline V gives CDR1 SGHRS, CDR2 YFSETQ. The CDR3 is 17 amino acids. Trimming removed 3 bases from V and 1 base from J; junction bases left unmatched: 8.

V gene TRBV7-2 combines with J gene TRBJ2-7; TRBD2 is a possible D gene (6 bases). Trimming shortened V by 0 bases and J by 5 bases, and 11 bases separated the two germline ends. The CDR3 length is 14 residues. Germline CDR1 and CDR2: SGHTA and FQGNSA. The CDR3 loop is CASSLAGGWDEQYF. For the CDR3, the DNA is TGTGCCAGCAGCTTAGCGGGAGGCTGGGACGAGCAGTACTTC.

This chain uses TRBV4-1 with TRBJ2-7, with 8 positions matching TRBD1. This CDR3 spans 16 amino acids. Germline trimming cut 4 bases from V and 1 base from J; bases unmatched to any gene: 9. Germline V gives CDR1 MGHRA, CDR2 YSYEKL. CDR3 nucleotide sequence: TGCGCCAGCAGCCCTCAAACGCAGGGGGCTTCCTACGAGCAGTACTTC. It codes for CASSPQTQGASYEQYF.

The chain recombines TRBV24-1 with TRBJ2-1; 8 positions match TRBD2. From germline, CDR1 is KGHDR and CDR2 SFDVKD. This CDR3 region has 16 residues. V was pared by 0 bases and J by 6 bases, with 6 bases of the junction left unmatched. The CDR3 sequence is CATSDLGAGASNEQFF. CDR3 DNA sequence: TGTGCCACCAGTGATTTGGGAGCGGGAGCGAGCAATGAGCAGTTCTTC.